These 27 T cell receptor beta chains were all obtained from the same sample, sequenced in a study of human T cells and chemical hapten exposure. TCRdb analysed the RACE reads with MiXCR anew, one entry per CDR3 protein. Among some 330,000 distinct CDR3 sequences, 5.5% were seen once, and the ten largest hold 7% to 10%. Described time point: pre-sensitization, week 0. Treatment noted: therapeutic diphenylcyclopropenone sensitization with weekly scalp DPC. The sequenced sample was whole blood, obtained in connection with sensitization to the hapten diphenylcyclopropenone (DPC). These receptors were taken from a woman between 18 and 29 years old with alopecia areata. Some clones in this sample may be carry-over from other donors' samples.

The CDR3 DNA reads as TGTGCCAGCAGCTTTGTTGGGGGCGGCACAGATACGCAGTATTTT. This translates into CASSFVGGGTDTQYF. The V gene is TRBV11-2, the J gene TRBJ2-3, with a tentative D call TRBD1 (6 bases). This CDR3 has 15 amino acids. Germline V gene data show CDR1 as SGHAT and CDR2 as FQNNGV. The V end was cut by 3 bases, the J end by 1 base, with 11 bases between.

The rearrangement uses TRBV2 and TRBJ1-5; the D gene is possibly TRBD1 (6 bases). The CDR3 consists of 16 residues. V dropped 1 base and J dropped 9 bases, with 19 bases sitting between them. The germline CDR1 and CDR2 sequences are SNHLY and FYNNEI. CDR3 loop: CASSEGRSGGRPPQHF. In nucleotides, the CDR3 is TGTGCCAGCAGTGAAGGTCGGTCGGGGGGGCGCCCGCCCCAGCATTTT.

V gene TRBV3-1 combines with J gene TRBJ2-7; 8 bases agree with TRBD1. The junction had 8 bases not matched to a gene; V was cut back by 5 bases and J by 2 bases. The CDR3 runs to 15 residues. Germline V CDR1 and CDR2: LGHDT, YNNKEL (reference sequence). CDR3 sequence reads: CASSSVGTGAYEQYF. The CDR3 DNA reads as TGTGCCAGCAGCTCCGTTGGGACAGGAGCCTACGAGCAGTACTTC.

The chain combines TRBV11-2 with TRBJ1-2, with TRBD1 matching over 9 bases. J was trimmed by 6 bases and V by 5 bases; bases with no gene match: 10. Germline CDR1 is SGHAT and CDR2 is FQNNGV. The CDR3 is made up of 15 amino acids. CDR3 region: CASSPIRDRVDGYTF. DNA of the CDR3: TGTGCCAGCAGCCCCATCCGGGACAGGGTAGATGGCTACACCTTC. The whole variable domain, filled in from reference TRBV11-2 and TRBJ1-2, reads EAGVAQSPRYKIIEKRQSVAFWCNPISGHATLYWYQQILGQGPKLLIQFQNNGVVDDSQLPKDRFSAERLKGVDSTLKIQPAKLEDSAVYLCASSPIRDRVDGYTFGSGTRLTVV.

V usage is TRBV7-9 and J usage is TRBJ1-2; possible D gene TRBD1, 6 bases. Germline assignment: CDR1 SEHNR and CDR2 FQNEAQ (reference sequence). The CDR3 has 14 residues. V dropped 6 bases and J dropped 8 bases, with 19 bases sitting between them. CDR3 sequence: CASRPTGQPGGYTF. The CDR3 bases are TGTGCCAGCAGACCTACTGGACAGCCGGGGGGCTACACCTTC.

CDR3 sequence reads: CATSDGTRHNEQFF. The CDR3 DNA reads as TGTGCCACCAGTGACGGGACCCGCCACAATGAGCAGTTCTTC. The chain carries TRBV24-1 and TRBJ2-1; the D call may be TRBD1 or TRBD2 (5 bases each). The CDR3 loop spans 14 amino acids. The V end lost 4 bases, the J end lost 5 bases, and 11 bases lay between the germline ends. Germline-derived CDR1 and CDR2 are KGHDR and SFDVKD.

In its sample, this clonotype was seen many times. This rearrangement joins TRBV28 to TRBJ1-5; D is possibly TRBD1 (5 bases). V dropped 6 bases and J dropped 2 bases, with 14 bases sitting between them. Germline V gene lookup returns CDR1 MDHEN and CDR2 SYDVKM. The CDR3 covers 15 residues. The CDR3 reads CASSAGYQGNQPQHF. The CDR3 bases are TGTGCCAGCAGCGCAGGGTATCAGGGCAATCAGCCCCAGCATTTT.

This clonotype was counted many times. The chain joins TRBV7-2 to TRBJ1-1; TRBD1 aligns across 9 bases. Looked up from germline, CDR1 is SGHTA and CDR2 is FQGNSA. The CDR3 extends over 14 amino acids. V lost 4 bases to trimming and J lost 2 bases; unmatched junction nucleotides: 2. As DNA, the CDR3 is TGTGCCAGCAGCTGGGGACAGGGAAACACTGAAGCTTTCTTT. Protein: CASSWGQGNTEAFF.

This clonotype was counted between two and nine times. This chain links TRBV28 with TRBJ1-5, with 7 bases matching TRBD1. CDR1 is MDHEN and CDR2 is SYDVKM in the germline V gene. J lost 0 bases, V lost 7 bases, and 6 bases had no gene match. This CDR3 has 15 residues. The CDR3 is CASTGDSSSNQPQHF. The CDR3 nucleotides read TGTGCCAGCACCGGGGACAGCAGTAGCAATCAGCCCCAGCATTTT.

This clonotype appeared many times. This sequence joins TRBV5-1 and TRBJ1-1; 8 bases fit TRBD1. There are 16 residues in the CDR3. Losses at the gene ends were 0 bases for V and 4 bases for J; bases not matched to a gene: 8. In germline, CDR1 is SGHRS, CDR2 YFSETQ. The CDR3 coding sequence is TGCGCCAGCAGCTTGGGCAATACAGGGGGAGGCACTGAAGCTTTCTTT. Translating it yields CASSLGNTGGGTEAFF.

This chain uses TRBV5-4 with TRBJ2-7; TRBD2 is a possible D gene (6 bases). Germline lookup yields CDR1 SGHNT and CDR2 YYREEE (reference sequence). The CDR3 consists of 13 residues. The ends were cut back, 4 bases at V and 4 bases at J, with 12 bases in the middle. The CDR3 DNA reads TGTGCCAGCAGCGTACTGGGGGGATACGAGCAGTACTTC. Its translation is CASSVLGGYEQYF.

Many counts were recorded for this clonotype. The chain couples TRBV12-3 or TRBV12-4 to TRBJ1-6; 8 nucleotides match TRBD1. This CDR3 region has 14 residues. Losses at the gene ends were 6 bases for V and 6 bases for J; bases not matched to a gene: 4. Here the CDR3 reads CASSLGQVNSPLHF. In DNA form, the CDR3 reads TGTGCCAGCAGCCTGGGACAGGTTAATTCACCCCTCCACTTT.

Many counts were recorded for this clonotype. The chain has TRBV7-2 and TRBJ2-7; the match to TRBD2 covers 9 bases. J was trimmed by 2 bases and V by 5 bases; bases with no gene match: 7. This CDR3 contains 15 residues. The germline gives CDR1 SGHTA, CDR2 FQGNSA. In DNA, the CDR3 is TGTGCCAGCAGCCCATGGGCGGGGGGGACCTACGAGCAGTACTTC. It specifies CASSPWAGGTYEQYF.

Only a few counts were recorded for this clonotype. This chain connects TRBV3-1 to TRBJ2-3; 7 bases fit TRBD1. The length of the CDR3 is 16 residues. Germline lookup yields CDR1 LGHDT and CDR2 YNNKEL (reference sequence). V trimming: 5 bases; J trimming: 2 bases; junction bases outside the gene matches: 10. CDR3 bases: TGTGCCAGCAGCACGACAGGGATGGGCCCCACAGATACGCAGTATTTT. Its translation is CASSTTGMGPTDTQYF.

This clonotype appeared many times. V is TRBV28 and J is TRBJ2-6; 7 bases agree with TRBD1. CDR1 is MDHEN, CDR2 SYDVKM, per germline. The J segment lost 0 bases and the V segment lost 7 bases, leaving 15 bases of the junction unmatched. The CDR3 spans 19 residues. CDR3 bases: TGTGCCAGCACCCCGTGGGGGACAGATCCATTCTCTGGGGCCAACGTCCTGACTTTC. Its protein is CASTPWGTDPFSGANVLTF.

The chain uses TRBV6-5 and TRBJ2-7; perhaps TRBD1 as D (6 bases). Trimming removed 2 bases from V and 6 bases from J, with 11 bases in between. CDR1 is MNHEY and CDR2 is SVGAGI in the germline V gene. The CDR3 consists of 13 residues. CDR3 loop: CASSYGGYSEQYF. DNA for the CDR3: TGTGCCAGCAGTTACGGGGGCTATAGCGAGCAGTACTTC.

There are a few counts of this clonotype. The chain joins TRBV20-1 to TRBJ2-1; the D is unclear. With 3 bases removed from V and 4 bases from J, the gap between germline ends came to 16 bases. This CDR3 comprises 15 residues. Germline CDR1 reads DFQATT; CDR2 reads SNEGSKA (reference sequence). The CDR3 DNA is TGCAGTGCTAGTCACAAGTCAAGACCATACAATGAGCAGTTCTTC. Protein product: CSASHKSRPYNEQFF.

The chain recombines TRBV7-2 with TRBJ2-3, with 7 positions matching TRBD2. Germline V gives CDR1 SGHTA, CDR2 FQGNSA. The junction had 3 bases not matched to a gene; V was cut back by 1 base and J by 2 bases. This CDR3 is 15 amino acids long. CDR3 sequence reads: CASSLVGGVTDTQYF. CDR3 DNA: TGTGCCAGCAGCTTAGTGGGGGGGGTCACAGATACGCAGTATTTT.

This clonotype was recorded many times. V usage is TRBV7-9 and J usage is TRBJ1-3; no firm D call. Germline CDR1 SEHNR, CDR2 FQNEAQ (reference sequence). The germline V and J ends were trimmed by 2 bases and 0 bases, with 8 bases remaining between them. CDR3 length equals 15 residues. The CDR3 spells CASSLKVASGNTIYF. CDR3 DNA sequence: TGTGCCAGCAGCTTAAAAGTCGCCTCTGGAAACACCATATATTTT.

This clonotype was seen at least ten times. The chain employs TRBV4-3 and TRBJ2-3; D gene ambiguous. CDR3 length: 15 amino acids. V lost 1 base and J lost 0, with 8 bases in between. The germline CDR1 and CDR2 sequences are LGHNA and YSLEER. Here the CDR3 DNA reads TGCGCCAGCAGCCAAGGTCCGCCTAGCACAGATACGCAGTATTTT. Translating gives CASSQGPPSTDTQYF.

This clonotype was found a few times. The chain recombines TRBV6-2 or TRBV6-3 with TRBJ2-7; 10 nucleotides line up with TRBD2. The V and J ends lost 4 bases and 4 bases, in that order; junction bases with no gene match: 10. Per germline, CDR1 MNHEY and CDR2 SVGEGT. This CDR3 contains 16 residues. The CDR3 region is CASSSLPSGGRYEQYF. The CDR3 DNA reads as TGTGCCAGCAGTTCTCTCCCTAGCGGGGGAAGATACGAGCAGTACTTC.

V is TRBV4-2 and J is TRBJ2-7, with TRBD1 identical over 7 bases. Trimming cost V 4 bases and J 6 bases; bases outside gene matches: 12. CDR3 length equals 15 residues. Per the germline V gene, CDR1 is LGHNA and CDR2 is YNFKEQ. The CDR3 coding sequence is TGTGCCAGCAGCCCTTTTTCCACCGACAGGGTCGAGCAGTACTTC. The encoded protein is CASSPFSTDRVEQYF.

About this clonotype itself: A read error may explain this, as a much larger clone is one base away. The J gene is TRBJ2-1, the V gene TRBV25-1; no definite D call. The CDR3 covers 12 residues. The germline V gene encodes CDR1 MGHDK and CDR2 SYGVNS. Here the CDR3 DNA reads TGTGCCAACAGTGAAAGGTTTCTCCGACTGTTCTTC. Translation gives CANSERFLRLFF.

This clonotype appeared a few times. The chain has TRBV20-1 and TRBJ1-1, with 7 positions matching TRBD1. This CDR3 spans 15 amino acids. CDR1 is DFQATT and CDR2 is SNEGSKA in the germline V gene (reference sequence). V shed 4 bases and J 4 bases; nucleotides not matched to a gene: 12. The CDR3 coding sequence is TGCAGTGCTACCTCCGGGACAGTATTGGGCACTGAAGCTTTCTTT. This translates into CSATSGTVLGTEAFF.

This clonotype was found many times. The chain recombines TRBV28 with TRBJ1-2; D perhaps matches TRBD1 (6 bases). V was clipped by 5 bases and J by 2 bases, with 15 bases between them. CDR1 MDHEN and CDR2 SYDVKM come from the germline V gene. This CDR3 is built from 15 residues. The CDR3: CASSPPDSINYGYTF. The CDR3 coding sequence is TGTGCCAGCAGTCCCCCGGACAGTATAAACTATGGCTACACCTTC.

This clonotype was detected many times. The V and J genes are TRBV12-3 or TRBV12-4 and TRBJ1-6; TRBD1 might be the D (6 bases). CDR3 length: 16 residues. V lost 3 bases, J lost 3 bases, and 12 bases lay in between. The CDR3 region is CASSFTDRFYNSPLHF. DNA for the CDR3: TGTGCCAGCAGTTTTACGGACAGATTCTATAATTCACCCCTCCACTTT.

V gene TRBV12-3 or TRBV12-4 combines with J gene TRBJ2-7, with 7 nucleotides matching TRBD2. This CDR3 comprises 16 residues. V dropped 3 bases and J dropped 0; count of bases not matched to a gene: 8. The CDR3 sequence: CASSLGPGGSSYEQYF. The CDR3 coding sequence is TGTGCCAGCAGTTTGGGGCCGGGCGGGAGCTCCTACGAGCAGTACTTC.